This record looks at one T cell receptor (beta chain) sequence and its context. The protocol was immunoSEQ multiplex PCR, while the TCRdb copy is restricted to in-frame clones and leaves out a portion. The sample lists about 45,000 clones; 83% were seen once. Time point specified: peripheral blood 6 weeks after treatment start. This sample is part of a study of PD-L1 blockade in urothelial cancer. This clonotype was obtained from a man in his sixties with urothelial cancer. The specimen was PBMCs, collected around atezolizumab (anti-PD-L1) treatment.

The DNA of the CDR3 is TGTGCCAGCGGGTTCGCTAGGGGCGACTATGGCTACACCTTC. Translation gives CASGFARGDYGYTF. V and J are TRBV13 and TRBJ1-2; perhaps TRBD1 as D (5 bases). The CDR3 has 14 residues. Trimming left V 8 bases short and J 3 bases short, with 16 bases between. In germline, CDR1 is PRHDT, CDR2 FYEKMQ (reference sequence). The full variable domain, in which reference TRBV13 and TRBJ1-2 provide the parts outside the CDR3, is AAGVIQSPRHLIKEKRETATLKCYPIPRHDTVYWYQQGPGQDPQFLISFYEKMQSDKGSIPDRFSAQQFSDYHSELNMSSLELGDSALYFCASGFARGDYGYTFGSGTRLTVV.